Following are 10 T cell receptor beta chains from one sample sequenced in a study of PD-1 and CTLA-4 blockade in melanoma (dated by TCRdb to 2020 to 2022). Receptor amplification or capture employed the immunoSEQ multiplex PCR assay. The clones in this table, taken by TCRdb from immuneACCESS, are in-frame only. Not every clone is retained; where verified, under half of the shortfall comes from an unresolved V gene, and the cause of the rest is unknown. The sample records some 33,000 clones, roughly 90% of which are singletons. The top ten clonotypes cover 6% to 7% of the sample. This specimen was CD8+ T cells from peripheral blood, taken from a patient given anti-PD-1 treatment. These receptors came from a human donor with melanoma.

The chain employs TRBV25-1 and TRBJ2-5, with D maybe TRBD2 (5 bases). In germline, CDR1 is MGHDK, CDR2 SYGVNS. The length of the CDR3 is 12 residues. V lost 10 bases, J lost 1 base, and 10 bases lay in between. As DNA, the CDR3 is TGTGCCACCTCGGGAACCCAAGAGACCCAGTACTTC. Translating it yields CATSGTQETQYF.

This rearrangement joins TRBV19 to TRBJ1-5, with D perhaps TRBD1 (6 bases). V lost 5 bases and J lost 9, with 8 bases in between. This CDR3 region has 11 residues. Germline lookup yields CDR1 LNHDA and CDR2 SQIVND (reference sequence). For the CDR3, the DNA is TGTGCCAGTAGTCGAGGGGGGCCCCAGCATTTT. It specifies CASSRGGPQHF.

The V call is TRBV15, the J call TRBJ2-1; D call uncertain. The V end lost 0 bases, the J end lost 8 bases, and 11 bases lay between the germline ends. There are 14 residues in the CDR3. Germline-derived CDR1 and CDR2 are LNHNV and YYDKDF (reference sequence). Here the CDR3 reads CATSRDRPADEQFF. In DNA form, the CDR3 reads TGTGCCACCAGCAGAGATCGGCCGGCGGATGAGCAGTTCTTC.

V usage is TRBV2 and J usage is TRBJ1-5; a possible D gene is TRBD1 (5 bases). This CDR3 region has 14 residues. V shed 6 bases and J shed 0 bases, with 9 bases lying between them. Germline CDR1 and CDR2: SNHLY and FYNNEI. The CDR3 here is CASRGVNSNQPQHF. The CDR3, as DNA: TGTGCCAGCAGGGGGGTAAATAGCAATCAGCCCCAGCATTTT.

The DNA of the CDR3 is TGTGCCAGCAGCGAGGACGGCAGAAGCTCCTACAATGAGCAGTTCTTC. It is translated as CASSEDGRSSYNEQFF. The chain is built from TRBV11-2 and TRBJ2-1; D not resolved. Trimming stripped 5 bases from V and 0 bases from J, with 14 bases between. CDR3 size: 16 residues. Germline V gives CDR1 SGHAT, CDR2 FQNNGV.

This chain uses TRBV9 with TRBJ2-1; tentatively, D is TRBD2 (7 bases). The V and J ends lost 4 bases and 8 bases respectively, with 19 bases between them. The CDR3 runs 15 residues. The germline V gene encodes CDR1 SGDLS and CDR2 YYNGEE. The CDR3, as DNA: TGTGCCAGCAGCCTTTGGGGGGGGCCTAAAGATGAGCAGTTCTTC. Translating gives CASSLWGGPKDEQFF.

The rearrangement links TRBV4-3 to TRBJ2-7; D gene ambiguous. Germline assignment: CDR1 LGHNA and CDR2 YSLEER. V was cut by 2 bases and J by 3 bases, with 8 bases left in between. CDR3 size: 13 residues. Written as DNA, the CDR3 is TGCGCCAGCAGCCAAACCTTCGACTACGAGCAGTACTTC. Its translation is CASSQTFDYEQYF.

The V gene is TRBV14, the J gene TRBJ2-7; D is undetermined. This CDR3 has 14 residues. Trimming stripped 4 bases from V and 3 bases from J, with 13 bases between. In germline, CDR1 is SGHDN, CDR2 FVKESK. CDR3 amino acids: CASSPFSRDYEQYF. As DNA, the CDR3 is TGTGCCAGCAGCCCGTTCTCCAGAGACTACGAGCAGTACTTC.

The V gene is TRBV5-4, the J gene TRBJ2-7; a weak D match, TRBD2 (6 bases). Trimming took 4 bases from V and 2 from J, leaving 16 bases between them. The CDR3 has 15 residues. Germline assignment: CDR1 SGHNT and CDR2 YYREEE (reference sequence). The CDR3 loop reads CASSPGTLGAYEQYF. In DNA form, the CDR3 reads TGTGCCAGCAGCCCCGGGACTCTGGGCGCCTACGAGCAGTACTTC.

The rearrangement uses TRBV5-4 and TRBJ2-1; possible D gene TRBD2, 5 bases. Trimming removed 2 bases from V and 5 bases from J, with 11 bases in between. This CDR3 spans 14 amino acids. Germline CDR1 reads SGHNT; CDR2 reads YYREEE (reference sequence). The CDR3 sequence: CASSFRGSDNEQFF. CDR3 DNA: TGTGCCAGCAGCTTTAGAGGGAGCGACAATGAGCAGTTCTTC.